A single sample is the source of the 27 T cell receptor beta chains below, sequenced in a study of T cell repertoires in cytomegalovirus infection. One entry per CDR3 protein, called by TCRdb with MiXCR from the reads. Of under 600,000 distinct CDR3 sequences listed, 15% to 20% are singletons. Sequencing input: CD8+ T cells from PBMCs. Every receptor here comes from a human donor in good health (CMV status not recorded). Some clones in this sample may be carry-over from other donors' samples.

This clonotype showed up just a few times. The CDR3 sequence: CASSLTSGITKNIQYF. As DNA, the CDR3 is TGTGCCAGCAGTTTAACTAGCGGGATTACCAAAAACATTCAGTACTTC. The chain is built from TRBV28 and TRBJ2-4; 10 positions agree with TRBD2. The CDR3 consists of 16 residues. Germline values: CDR1 MDHEN, CDR2 SYDVKM. V was clipped by 2 bases and J by 2 bases; unmatched bases: 3.

This clonotype was detected only a few times. The V gene is TRBV15, the J gene TRBJ1-4, with D maybe TRBD1 (6 bases). Trimming removed 4 bases from V and 8 bases from J, with 20 bases in between. Germline-derived CDR1 and CDR2 are LNHNV and YYDKDF (reference sequence). This CDR3 is 16 amino acids long. The CDR3 loop is CATSTPLSGHAEKLFF. The CDR3 nucleotides read TGTGCCACCAGCACCCCATTATCGGGACACGCGGAAAAACTGTTTTTT.

Many counts were recorded for this clonotype. J is TRBJ1-4 and V is TRBV6-6; D remains ambiguous. Germline values: CDR1 MNHNY, CDR2 SVGAGI (reference sequence). This CDR3 is 16 amino acids long. Deletions cut 6 bases from V and 8 bases from J, with 22 bases between. The CDR3 reads CASSNPYRRTLEKLFF. The CDR3 DNA follows: TGTGCCAGCAGCAACCCTTACAGACGAACCCTAGAAAAACTGTTTTTT.

The V call is TRBV7-9, the J call TRBJ2-7; 8 bases align to TRBD1. Germline V gene sequence: CDR1 SEHNR, CDR2 FQNEAQ (reference sequence). The V segment lost 4 bases and the J segment 0 bases; nucleotides outside the gene matches: 8. CDR3 length: 16 residues. CDR3 nucleotide sequence: TGTGCCAGCAGCTCTATCGGGACAGGCAACTCCTACGAGCAGTACTTC. It is translated as CASSSIGTGNSYEQYF.

A few counts support this clonotype. V is TRBV5-1 and J is TRBJ1-3; D is unresolved. V dropped 1 base and J dropped 0 bases, with 11 bases sitting between them. CDR3 length: 16 residues. Germline CDR1 and CDR2: SGHRS and YFSETQ. Here the CDR3 reads CASSLTVLGSGNTIYF. The DNA of the CDR3 is TGCGCCAGCAGCTTGACAGTCCTCGGCTCTGGAAACACCATATATTTT.

The chain recombines TRBV19 with TRBJ2-2; 8 bases fit TRBD1. With 7 bases clipped from V and 3 bases from J, the junction kept 22 bases outside the gene matches. The germline gives CDR1 LNHDA, CDR2 SQIVND (reference sequence). This CDR3 has 20 residues. The DNA of the CDR3 is TGTGCCAGTAACTCTATTTTCTCGCCCTCGGACAGGGTGGACACCGGGGAGCTGTTTTTT. Encoded protein: CASNSIFSPSDRVDTGELFF.

Details on this clonotype: At one end, the junction sequence differs from germline, possibly due to a read error. The V and J genes are TRBV19 and TRBJ1-4; D perhaps matches TRBD1 (5 bases). There are 11 residues in the CDR3. Germline assignment: CDR1 LNHDA and CDR2 SQIVND (reference sequence). CDR3 residues: CASSRDQALIF. In DNA form, the CDR3 reads TGTGCCAGTAGCAGGGACCAGGCTTTGATTTTT. Full variable domain (outside the CDR3, taken from reference TRBV19 and TRBJ1-4): DGGITQSPKYLFRKEGQNVTLSCEQNLNHDAMYWYRQDPGQGLRLIYYSQIVNDFQKGDIAEGYSVSREKKESFPLTVTSAQKNPTAFYLCASSRDQALIFGSGTQLSVL.

This clonotype was seen at least ten times. The V call is TRBV7-9, the J call TRBJ1-1; D not resolved. The V and J ends lost 2 bases and 8 bases respectively, with 9 bases between them. The CDR3 extends over 12 amino acids. Germline CDR1 SEHNR, CDR2 FQNEAQ (reference sequence). The chain's CDR3 is CASSLSEVEAFF. CDR3 nucleotide sequence: TGTGCCAGCAGCTTATCGGAAGTCGAAGCTTTCTTT.

Ten or more counts support this clonotype. The gene calls are TRBV6-1 and TRBJ2-3, with unresolved D. V gave up 1 base and J gave up 4 bases, with 15 bases separating them. The CDR3 consists of 16 residues. The germline V gene has CDR1 MNHNS and CDR2 SASEGT. The CDR3 loop reads CASSEVAAGVADTQYF. As DNA, the CDR3 is TGTGCCAGCAGTGAAGTGGCGGCAGGAGTCGCAGATACGCAGTATTTT.

This clonotype was seen repeatedly, ten times or more. The chain combines TRBV7-3 with TRBJ2-7; D is possibly TRBD2 (5 bases). Trimming took 6 bases from V and 1 from J, leaving 10 bases between them. CDR1 is SGHTA and CDR2 is FQGTGA in the germline V gene. The CDR3 runs 13 residues. This chain's CDR3 is CASRPDSSYEQYF. DNA of the CDR3: TGTGCCAGCAGGCCGGACTCTTCCTACGAGCAGTACTTC.

Ten or more counts support this clonotype. The rearrangement uses TRBV6-1 and TRBJ2-2; TRBD2 matches at 9 bases. Trimming took 7 bases from V and 5 from J; bases not matched to a gene: 5. This CDR3 contains 14 residues. The germline gives CDR1 MNHNS, CDR2 SASEGT. CDR3 in DNA: TGTGCCAGCAATAGCGGGAGATATACCGGGGAGCTGTTTTTT. This sequence encodes CASNSGRYTGELFF.

The CDR3 DNA reads as TGTGCCAGCAGTGAGGGAGAGTCCAGCAATCAGCCCCAGCATTTT. Encoded protein: CASSEGESSNQPQHF. The rearrangement joins TRBV2 to TRBJ1-5; D is uncertain. Germline CDR1 reads SNHLY; CDR2 reads FYNNEI. This CDR3 has 15 amino acids. Deletions cut 3 bases from V and 1 base from J, with 10 bases between.

This clonotype was counted many times. This sequence joins TRBV7-9 and TRBJ2-2, with a weak D call TRBD1 (6 bases). The V gene's germline CDR1 is SEHNR and CDR2 FQNEAQ (reference sequence). The CDR3 consists of 17 residues. The ends were cut back, 3 bases at V and 4 bases at J, with 18 bases in the middle. The CDR3 DNA is TGTGCCAGCAGCTTGAAACAGGGTTTGAAAGGCACCGGGGAGCTGTTTTTT. Amino acids: CASSLKQGLKGTGELFF.

This chain's CDR3 is CASSSPLNRDIQYF. Written as DNA, the CDR3 is TGTGCCAGCAGCTCACCATTGAATAGGGACATTCAGTACTTC. This chain joins TRBV3-1 and TRBJ2-4; no definite D call. V lost 5 bases to trimming and J lost 8 bases, with 16 bases between them. The CDR3 runs 14 residues. The germline gives CDR1 LGHDT, CDR2 YNNKEL (reference sequence).

A word on this clonotype: A much larger clone lies one base from this, so it may be a read error. The CDR3 ends on some other residue instead of the conserved phenylalanine or tryptophan, so this is likely a read error. The chain couples TRBV27 to TRBJ2-5; D ambiguous. The V gene's germline CDR1 is MNHEY and CDR2 SMNVEV (reference sequence). This CDR3 has 13 residues. V gave up 6 bases and J gave up 0 bases, with 8 bases separating them. CDR3 loop: CASSSGHQETQYL. The CDR3 DNA reads as TGTGCCAGCAGCTCGGGTCACCAAGAGACCCAGTACTTA.

This clonotype has at least ten counts. The rearrangement links TRBV20-1 to TRBJ2-3; 10 bases line up with TRBD2. V lost 5 bases to trimming and J lost 3 bases; unmatched junction nucleotides: 11. Germline CDR1 DFQATT, CDR2 SNEGSKA (reference sequence). The CDR3 extends over 16 amino acids. The CDR3 loop is CSALRLAGGGTDTQYF. The CDR3 nucleotides are TGCAGTGCTCTCAGATTAGCGGGAGGAGGGACAGATACGCAGTATTTT.

The chain couples TRBV28 to TRBJ2-5, with 13 bases that match TRBD2. This CDR3 is 15 amino acids long. J gave up 4 bases and V 5 bases, and 4 bases lay outside the gene matches. Germline V gives CDR1 MDHEN, CDR2 SYDVKM. The CDR3 nucleotides are TGTGCCAGCAGTGGGAGGACTAGCGGGAGAGAGACCCAGTACTTC. It is translated as CASSGRTSGRETQYF. Together with reference TRBV28 and TRBJ2-5, the CDR3 gives the full variable domain: DVKVTQSSRYLVKRTGEKVFLECVQDMDHENMFWYRQDPGLGLRLIYFSYDVKMKEKGDIPEGYSVSREKKERFSLILESASTNQTSMYLCASSGRTSGRETQYFGPGTRLLVL.

This clonotype was seen more than once but under ten times. V and J are TRBV6-5 and TRBJ1-1, with 9 bases lining up with TRBD1. CDR3 length: 14 residues. Per germline, CDR1 MNHEY and CDR2 SVGAGI. J was trimmed by 8 bases and V by 4 bases; bases with no gene match: 8. Written as DNA, the CDR3 is TGTGCCAGCAGTTCCGGGACAGGGAGGACAGAAGCTTTCTTT. It specifies CASSSGTGRTEAFF.

In this sample, this clonotype turned up many times. The V call is TRBV7-9, the J call TRBJ2-2; TRBD1 or TRBD2 may be the D gene (5 bases each). This CDR3 comprises 16 residues. CDR1 and CDR2 from the germline V gene are SEHNR and FQNEAQ (reference sequence). V lost 3 bases and J lost 2, with 13 bases in between. CDR3 in DNA: TGTGCCAGCAGCTTTAATTCGGGGCCTAACACCGGGGAGCTGTTTTTT. This gives the protein CASSFNSGPNTGELFF.

This clonotype was found many times. The chain recombines TRBV14 with TRBJ1-1; D gene unclear. V was shortened by 5 bases and J by 4 bases, with 17 bases between the two germline ends. CDR1 SGHDN and CDR2 FVKESK come from the germline V gene. CDR3 length: 15 residues. The CDR3 sequence: CASSLSGLRSTEAFF. CDR3 nucleotide sequence: TGTGCCAGCAGCTTAAGCGGTCTAAGGAGCACTGAAGCTTTCTTT.

In this sample, this clonotype turned up a few times. The chain combines TRBV28 with TRBJ2-3, with a possible D match to TRBD1 (6 bases). V lost 6 bases and J lost 2, with 12 bases in between. CDR1 MDHEN and CDR2 SYDVKM come from the germline V gene. This CDR3 is built from 14 residues. The CDR3 region has the DNA TGTGCCAGCAGCTTGGACAGACACACAGATACGCAGTATTTT. Its translation: CASSLDRHTDTQYF.

The genes are TRBV27 and TRBJ1-3; D gene ambiguous. CDR3 length equals 12 residues. Germline CDR1 reads MNHEY; CDR2 reads SMNVEV (reference sequence). Trimming stripped 11 bases from V and 0 bases from J, with 8 bases between. The CDR3 loop reads CARRVSGNTIYF. DNA of the CDR3: TGTGCCCGGAGGGTCTCTGGAAACACCATATATTTT.

As regards this clonotype: One base away lies a much larger clone, so this may be a sequencing read error. The conserved phenylalanine or tryptophan normally closing the CDR3 is absent here, so this likely arose from a read error. The chain has TRBV11-1 and TRBJ2-1, with D unresolved. CDR1 and CDR2 from the germline V gene are SGHAT and FQDESV (reference sequence). The CDR3 contains 12 residues. The ends were cut back, 4 bases at V and 9 bases at J, with 10 bases in the middle. CDR3 sequence reads: CASSSSDVEQFL. As DNA, the CDR3 is TGTGCCAGCAGCTCCTCCGACGTTGAGCAGTTCTTA.

This clonotype was observed many times. The V gene is TRBV6-1, the J gene TRBJ2-1; 7 bases are shared with TRBD2. The CDR3 is 15 residues long. Germline loops: CDR1 MNHNS, CDR2 SASEGT. The ends lost 3 bases at V and 0 bases at J; junction bases unmatched: 2. CDR3 nucleotides: TGTGCCAGCAGTGAGCGGGGGTTCTCCTACAATGAGCAGTTCTTC. Protein product: CASSERGFSYNEQFF.

This clonotype was picked up a small number of times. This chain uses TRBV27 with TRBJ2-1, with D unclear. Per germline, CDR1 MNHEY and CDR2 SMNVEV (reference sequence). CDR3 length: 17 amino acids. The V end lost 5 bases, the J end lost 2 bases, and 19 bases lay between the germline ends. The CDR3 is CASSPPLRIETYNEQFF. The CDR3 nucleotides read TGTGCCAGCAGTCCCCCATTGCGCATAGAGACCTACAATGAGCAGTTCTTC.

The chain carries TRBV11-2 and TRBJ1-2; D is uncertain. Trimming took off 1 base at V and 6 bases at J, with 9 bases between the two ends. CDR3 size: 13 residues. Per germline, CDR1 SGHAT and CDR2 FQNNGV. The DNA of the CDR3 is TGTGCCAGCAGCTTAGGTTTTGAGGATGGCTACACCTTC. Amino acid sequence: CASSLGFEDGYTF.

This sequence joins TRBV19 and TRBJ2-1, with 7 bases identical to TRBD2. The CDR3 covers 18 residues. Germline CDR1 LNHDA, CDR2 SQIVND (reference sequence). The J segment lost 0 bases and the V segment lost 5 bases, leaving 13 bases of the junction unmatched. Here the CDR3 reads CASSEDGGRVSSYNEQFF. CDR3 nucleotide sequence: TGTGCCAGTAGTGAGGACGGCGGGAGAGTCAGCTCCTACAATGAGCAGTTCTTC.